This T cell receptor beta chain was captured in a study of T cell responses to AZD1222 COVID-19 vaccine. TCRdb's copy holds only in-frame clones and misses some; the assay was immunoSEQ multiplex PCR. The data show around 150,000 clones, with 92% seen just once and roughly 4.4% held by the top ten. Germline lookup yields CDR1 SNHLY and CDR2 FYNNEI. Trimming left V 6 bases short and J 3 bases short, with 17 bases between. The CDR3 totals 15 residues. A note on this clone: As yet, its antigen is unknown.

Study-level results: Two AZD1222 administrations were followed by greater Spike-specific TCR breadth and depth. Close to half of all spike-specific TCRs reportedly target regions of the variants that are unmutated. Among the donors, most were white British and more were female, and clonal diversity was possibly underestimated.

This sequence was found in an adult in good health. The material sequenced was peripheral blood, taken on day 0 of MenACWY control vaccination. This chain links TRBV2 with TRBJ1-1, with D possibly being TRBD1 (5 bases). CDR3 region: CASRRWAEGYTEAFF. The CDR3 DNA follows: TGTGCCAGCAGGAGATGGGCGGAGGGGTACACTGAAGCTTTCTTT.